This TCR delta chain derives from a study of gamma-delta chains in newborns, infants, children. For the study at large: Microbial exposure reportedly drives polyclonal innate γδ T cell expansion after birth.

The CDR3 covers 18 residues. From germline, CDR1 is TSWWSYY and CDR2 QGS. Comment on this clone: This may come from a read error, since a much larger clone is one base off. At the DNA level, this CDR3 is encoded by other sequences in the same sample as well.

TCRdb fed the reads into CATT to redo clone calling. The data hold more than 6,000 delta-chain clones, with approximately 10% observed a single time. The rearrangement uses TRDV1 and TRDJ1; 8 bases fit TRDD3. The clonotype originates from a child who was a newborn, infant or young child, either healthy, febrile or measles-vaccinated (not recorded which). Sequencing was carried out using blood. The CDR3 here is CALLLPWGTIGYHDKLIF. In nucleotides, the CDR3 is TGTGCTCTTCTACTTCCCTGGGGGACAATCGGCTACCACGATAAACTTATCTTT.